This T cell receptor (beta chain) was recovered during a study of T cell responses to AZD1222 COVID-19 vaccine. Study-wide context: Second doses were pooled across both intervals (about 4 or about 12 weeks).

The junction had 8 bases not matched to a gene; V was cut back by 0 bases and J by 5 bases. Germline V gives CDR1 SGHTS, CDR2 YDEGEE. The CDR3 sequence is 17 residues long. With regard to this clone: Its antigen is as yet unknown.

Study outcomes and limitations: After the peak T cell response, and only then, were repertoires sampled. Compared with day 0, the breadth and depth of the Spike-specific TCR repertoire rose significantly after two doses of AZD1222.

Libraries were prepared by immunoSEQ multiplex PCR; TCRdb keeps only in-frame clonotypes and omits some of them. The sample shows 130,000 to 150,000 clones, 92% of them seen only once. Sequenced here: peripheral blood, sampled on day 0 of AZD1222 vaccination. The chain links TRBV5-8 to TRBJ1-2, with 12 bases fitting TRBD1. This clonotype was sampled from an adult in good health. The CDR3 reads CASSLAGQGAGLYGYTF. CDR3 nucleotides: TGTGCCAGCAGCTTGGCGGGACAGGGGGCAGGATTGTATGGCTACACCTTC.